The TCR beta chain described here comes from a study of T cells in Graves' hyperthyroidism and ophthalmopathy. This CDR3 spans 12 amino acids. Per the germline V gene, CDR1 is SGHNT and CDR2 is YENEEA. Trimming cost V 5 bases and J 6 bases, with 8 bases left between them. Amplified TCR beta CDR3 regions came from RNA transcripts. The HTBI primer set was used in a first-round RT-PCR of the TCR CDR3. TCRdb ran MiXCR on the multiplex PCR reads and lists one entry per CDR3 protein. The repertoire consists of hundreds of thousands of distinct CDR3 sequences, with around 14% occurring once and the leading ten covering 4.5% to 6%. This clonotype was detected many times.

The TCR comes from a woman in her 30s with Graves' hyperthyroidism that later progressed to Graves' ophthalmopathy. This chain connects TRBV11-3 to TRBJ2-4; D not certain. Specimen: blood. The CDR3 here is CASSQQGNIQYF. CDR3 coding DNA: TGTGCCAGCAGCCAACAAGGAAACATTCAGTACTTC.